Listed here are 29 T cell receptor beta chains from one sample, sequenced in a study of cytotoxic CD8 clonotypes in ibrutinib-treated CLL. Assay used: immunoSEQ multiplex PCR; TCRdb lists only in-frame clones, some missing. The sample lists tens of thousands of clones, roughly 49% occurring once. The specimen was PBMCs, collected before ibrutinib treatment. Source of these receptors: a human donor with chronic lymphocytic leukemia.

The gene calls are TRBV7-9 and TRBJ1-1; no clear D gene. CDR3 length equals 11 residues. Germline V gene sequence: CDR1 SEHNR, CDR2 FQNEAQ (reference sequence). V lost 3 bases to trimming and J lost 6 bases, with 5 bases between them. The chain's CDR3 is CASSFEAEAFF. Written as DNA, the CDR3 is TGTGCCAGCAGCTTTGAGGCTGAAGCTTTCTTT.

The chain is built from TRBV29-1 and TRBJ1-1, with 7 bases aligning to TRBD1. Germline V gives CDR1 SQVTM, CDR2 ANQGSEA. The CDR3 has 19 amino acids. Losses at the gene ends were 3 bases for V and 1 base for J; bases not matched to a gene: 20. CDR3 DNA sequence: TGCAGCGTTGATGTCTGGGAAGGTTTAGGGGGCACTCAGAACACTGAAGCTTTCTTT. Amino acid sequence: CSVDVWEGLGGTQNTEAFF. Looking up the rest from reference TRBV29-1 and TRBJ1-1 gives the full variable domain: SAVISQKPSRDICQRGTSLTIQCQVDSQVTMMFWYRQQPGQSLTLIATANQGSEATYESGFVIDKFPISRPNLTFSTLTVSNMSPEDSSIYLCSVDVWEGLGGTQNTEAFFGQGTRLTVV.

This clone was observed a handful of times. The genes are TRBV7-3 and TRBJ2-5; possible D gene TRBD1, 5 bases. This CDR3 has 13 residues. The germline CDR1 and CDR2 sequences are SGHTA and FQGTGA. The V end was cut by 4 bases, the J end by 7 bases, with 13 bases between. The CDR3 reads CASSSTFTGTQYF. The CDR3 DNA follows: TGTGCCAGCAGCTCCACCTTCACAGGGACCCAGTACTTC.

The rearrangement joins TRBV2 to TRBJ1-4; 7 nucleotides line up with TRBD1. Germline loops: CDR1 SNHLY, CDR2 FYNNEI. V lost 6 bases and J lost 3; bases outside the gene matches: 7. The length of the CDR3 is 15 residues. DNA of the CDR3: TGTGCCAGCAGCACCAGACAGGGCTCTAATGAAAAACTGTTTTTT. As protein: CASSTRQGSNEKLFF.

The J gene is TRBJ1-2, the V gene TRBV5-6; 10 bases agree with TRBD1. CDR1 and CDR2 from the germline V gene are SGHDT and YYEEEE. With 6 bases clipped from V and 8 bases from J, the junction kept 4 bases outside the gene matches. The CDR3 totals 12 residues. Here the CDR3 reads CASKDRGRGYTF. In DNA form, the CDR3 reads TGTGCCAGCAAAGACAGGGGGCGCGGCTACACCTTC.

The chain links TRBV14 to TRBJ2-4; 7 positions agree with TRBD1. V shed 5 bases and J 1 base; nucleotides not matched to a gene: 2. The CDR3 loop spans 14 amino acids. CDR1 and CDR2 (germline): SGHDN, FVKESK. The CDR3 DNA sequence: TGTGCCAGCAGCTCACAGGGGGCCAAAAACATTCAGTACTTC. This gives the protein CASSSQGAKNIQYF. The variable domain in full, with the rest retrieved from reference TRBV14 and TRBJ2-4, is EAGVTQFPSHSVIEKGQTVTLRCDPISGHDNLYWYRRVMGKEIKFLLHFVKESKQDESGMPNNRFLAERTGGTYSTLKVQPAELEDSGVYFCASSSQGAKNIQYFGAGTRLSVL.

This clone turned up a few times. The rearrangement joins TRBV7-2 to TRBJ2-5; TRBD2 matches 9 bases. The ends lost 4 bases at V and 1 base at J; junction bases unmatched: 4. This CDR3 is built from 15 residues. Germline V gives CDR1 SGHTA, CDR2 FQGNSA. As DNA, the CDR3 is TGTGCCAGCAGCTCCGTAGCGGGAGCCCAAGAGACCCAGTACTTC. Its protein product is CASSSVAGAQETQYF.

This clone was observed a handful of times. J is TRBJ2-1 and V is TRBV6-6; D is ambiguous. The CDR3 has 13 amino acids. Germline CDR1 and CDR2: MNHNY and SVGAGI (reference sequence). Trimming stripped 2 bases from V and 3 bases from J, with 5 bases between. CDR3 bases: TGTGCCAGCAGTTACAGCTTCTACAATGAGCAGTTCTTC. It yields the protein CASSYSFYNEQFF.

The genes are TRBV5-1 and TRBJ2-1; 11 bases align to TRBD2. Germline V lookup: CDR1 SGHRS, CDR2 YFSETQ. The CDR3 runs 16 residues. Trimming at V came to 3 bases and at J to 3 bases, leaving 5 bases not matched to a gene. The CDR3 nucleotides read TGCGCCAGCAGCTCAAGGCTAGCGGGGGGCTACAATGAGCAGTTCTTC. Its translation: CASSSRLAGGYNEQFF.

The rearrangement joins TRBV6-4 to TRBJ2-1; TRBD2 aligns across 7 bases. The CDR3 spans 15 residues. The germline V gene has CDR1 MRHNA and CDR2 SNTAGT. The V and J ends lost 2 bases and 5 bases, in that order; junction bases with no gene match: 6. CDR3: CASSDVGGGHNEQFF. CDR3 nucleotide sequence: TGTGCCAGCAGTGACGTTGGCGGGGGTCACAATGAGCAGTTCTTC.

The chain links TRBV12-5 to TRBJ2-5; 8 nucleotides agree with TRBD2. This CDR3 has 14 residues. From germline, CDR1 is LGHNT and CDR2 FRNRAP. J gave up 3 bases and V 4 bases, and 4 bases lay outside the gene matches. CDR3 in amino acids: CASGWPGLEETQYF. The CDR3 nucleotides are TGTGCTAGTGGTTGGCCGGGACTAGAAGAGACCCAGTACTTC.

This sequence joins TRBV11-2 and TRBJ1-5, with a tentative D call TRBD1 (5 bases). Germline assignment: CDR1 SGHAT and CDR2 FQNNGV. The ends were cut back, 0 bases at V and 6 bases at J, with 15 bases in the middle. The CDR3 extends over 16 amino acids. In DNA, the CDR3 is TGTGCCAGCAGCTTAGAGGGGGGGGTCATGAGTCAGCCCCAGCATTTT. This encodes CASSLEGGVMSQPQHF.

The chain has TRBV5-1 and TRBJ1-3; D not certain. With 0 bases removed from V and 3 bases from J, the gap between germline ends came to 10 bases. Germline-derived CDR1 and CDR2 are SGHRS and YFSETQ. The CDR3 spans 15 residues. CDR3 sequence reads: CASSLAQDDGNTIYF. CDR3 nucleotide sequence: TGCGCCAGCAGCTTGGCCCAGGACGATGGAAACACCATATATTTT.

This chain links TRBV7-2 with TRBJ1-2; D remains unclear. The CDR3 runs 15 residues. CDR1 is SGHTA, CDR2 FQGNSA, per germline. Trimming removed 0 bases from V and 5 bases from J, with 13 bases in between. In DNA form, the CDR3 reads TGTGCCAGCAGCTTAGCCCAGCGAGGGTTATATGGCTACACCTTC. Translated: CASSLAQRGLYGYTF. The full variable domain, with the rest looked up from reference TRBV7-2 and TRBJ1-2, is GAGVSQSPSNKVTEKGKDVELRCDPISGHTALYWYRQSLGQGLEFLIYFQGNSAPDKSGLPSDRFSAERTGGSVSTLTIQRTQQEDSAVYLCASSLAQRGLYGYTFGSGTRLTVV.

A word on this clone: Mismatch with germline at one junction end may stem from a read error. V and J are TRBV4-1 and TRBJ1-1, with D perhaps TRBD1 (5 bases). Germline V gene sequence: CDR1 MGHRA, CDR2 YSYEKL. The CDR3 covers 12 residues. In nucleotides, the CDR3 is TGCGCCATCAGCTGGGGCAGCGGCGAAGCTTTCTTT. Translation gives CAISWGSGEAFF.

V and J are TRBV5-6 and TRBJ2-4; D not resolved. This CDR3 region has 17 residues. The V gene lost 3 bases and the J gene lost 0 bases, with 16 bases spanning the gap. Germline V gene data show CDR1 as SGHDT and CDR2 as YYEEEE. CDR3 nucleotide sequence: TGTGCCAGCAGCTCCCTCCGGGTCAAGAAAGCCAAAAACATTCAGTACTTC. It translates to CASSSLRVKKAKNIQYF.

This sequence joins TRBV28 and TRBJ1-5, with D possibly TRBD1 on 5 matching bases. This CDR3 has 14 amino acids. The V gene lost 7 bases and the J gene lost 0 bases, with 10 bases spanning the gap. Germline lookup yields CDR1 MDHEN and CDR2 SYDVKM. The CDR3 protein is CASIGGYSNQPQHF. The CDR3 coding sequence is TGTGCCAGCATCGGGGGGTATAGCAATCAGCCCCAGCATTTT.

V gene TRBV19 combines with J gene TRBJ1-5, with D possibly being TRBD1 (5 bases). V gave up 5 bases and J gave up 0 bases, with 11 bases separating them. In germline, CDR1 is LNHDA, CDR2 SQIVND (reference sequence). This CDR3 region has 15 residues. The CDR3 loop reads CASSAQGNSNQPQHF. CDR3 bases: TGTGCCAGTAGTGCGCAGGGAAATAGCAATCAGCCCCAGCATTTT.

Details on this clone: The DNA is left out, because the CDR3 cannot be placed on it with certainty; the CDR3 is given as TCRdb lists it. The chain links TRBV28 to TRBJ1-2; the D call TRBD1 from the table was never checked on the DNA. The germline V gene encodes CDR1 MDHEN and CDR2 SYDVKM. The CDR3 totals 15 residues, both ends included. The CDR3 spells CASIGFLAGGSGYTF.

This clone was recorded a few times. The V and J genes are TRBV2 and TRBJ2-1; D possibly matches TRBD1 or TRBD2 (6 bases each). Germline values: CDR1 SNHLY, CDR2 FYNNEI. The V end was cut by 10 bases, the J end by 15 bases, with 22 bases between. The CDR3 consists of 12 residues. CDR3 sequence (DNA): TGTGCCACACGGCCGACAGGAGGGGAAGGGTTCTTC. This gives the protein CATRPTGGEGFF.

The rearrangement uses TRBV5-8 and TRBJ2-7; D ambiguous. The CDR3 is 15 amino acids. The germline V gene encodes CDR1 SGHTS and CDR2 YDEGEE. Between the trimmed V and J ends, which lost 2 bases and 0 bases, there was a span of 12 bases. The CDR3: CASSFYTASSYEQYF. The CDR3 nucleotides are TGTGCCAGCAGCTTCTACACGGCATCCTCCTACGAGCAGTACTTC.

The V and J genes are TRBV7-2 and TRBJ2-4; D is possibly TRBD2 (6 bases). This CDR3 has 15 residues. Germline V CDR1 and CDR2: SGHTA, FQGNSA. Trimming pared 2 bases from V and 6 bases from J, leaving 14 bases between. Here the CDR3 DNA reads TGTGCCAGCAGCTTACAGGGACTCCGGCTAAACATTCAGTACTTC. As protein: CASSLQGLRLNIQYF.

The chain carries TRBV4-2 and TRBJ2-1, with TRBD2 as a possible D gene (6 bases). CDR1 and CDR2 (germline): LGHNA, YNFKEQ. This CDR3 has 13 residues. V lost 0 bases to trimming and J lost 9 bases, with 9 bases between them. CDR3 sequence (DNA): TGTGCCAGCAGCCAAGATCGGCGGGGTGAGCAGTTCTTC. It encodes CASSQDRRGEQFF.

This clone was seen only a few times. This sequence joins TRBV9 and TRBJ1-6, with unresolved D. Per the germline V gene, CDR1 is SGDLS and CDR2 is YYNGEE. The CDR3 loop spans 13 amino acids. V dropped 0 bases and J dropped 13 bases, with 11 bases sitting between them. CDR3 sequence (DNA): TGTGCCAGCAGCGTAGGGGCAGAAACTCCCCTCCACTTT. As protein: CASSVGAETPLHF.

V gene TRBV29-1 combines with J gene TRBJ2-7; 12 bases are shared with TRBD2. Germline CDR1 SQVTM, CDR2 ANQGSEA. The ends lost 7 bases at V and 3 bases at J; junction bases unmatched: 4. This CDR3 has 13 residues. CDR3 residues: CSARTSGDYEQYF. CDR3 coding DNA: TGCAGCGCAAGGACTAGCGGGGACTACGAGCAGTACTTC.

In this sample, this clone turned up a few times. The chain joins TRBV6-5 to TRBJ1-1; D unclear. The CDR3 spans 13 residues. Germline V gene lookup returns CDR1 MNHEY and CDR2 SVGAGI. The germline V and J ends were trimmed by 7 bases and 1 base, with 10 bases remaining between them. The CDR3 protein is CASKKPGNTEAFF. DNA of the CDR3: TGTGCCAGCAAGAAGCCGGGGAACACTGAAGCTTTCTTT.

DNA for the CDR3: TGTGCCAGTAGTATGCCAGCGGGGGGGAGGGAGACCCAGTACTTC. Translated: CASSMPAGGRETQYF. The genes are TRBV19 and TRBJ2-5; 10 bases map to TRBD2. After removal of 3 bases from V and 5 bases from J, the junction contained 6 bases not matched to a gene. The germline V gene encodes CDR1 LNHDA and CDR2 SQIVND (reference sequence). The CDR3 covers 15 residues.

This clone was observed a handful of times. The chain is built from TRBV5-1 and TRBJ2-5; no clear D gene. V shed 0 bases and J shed 5 bases, with 2 bases lying between them. This CDR3 region has 11 residues. In germline, CDR1 is SGHRS, CDR2 YFSETQ. The CDR3 DNA reads as TGCGCCAGCAGCTTGGCCGAGACCCAGTACTTC. The encoded protein is CASSLAETQYF. Full variable domain (rest looked up from reference TRBV5-1 and TRBJ2-5): KAGVTQTPRYLIKTRGQQVTLSCSPISGHRSVSWYQQTPGQGLQFLFEYFSETQRNKGNFPGRFSGRQFSNSRSEMNVSTLELGDSALYLCASSLAETQYFGPGTRLLVL.

This clone came up a few times. V gene TRBV4-2 combines with J gene TRBJ2-3; D is ambiguous. V was pared by 1 base and J by 1 base, with 9 bases between. This CDR3 contains 15 residues. Per germline, CDR1 LGHNA and CDR2 YNFKEQ. CDR3: CASSQGAFGTDTQYF. The CDR3 DNA sequence: TGTGCCAGCAGCCAAGGGGCTTTTGGCACAGATACGCAGTATTTT.